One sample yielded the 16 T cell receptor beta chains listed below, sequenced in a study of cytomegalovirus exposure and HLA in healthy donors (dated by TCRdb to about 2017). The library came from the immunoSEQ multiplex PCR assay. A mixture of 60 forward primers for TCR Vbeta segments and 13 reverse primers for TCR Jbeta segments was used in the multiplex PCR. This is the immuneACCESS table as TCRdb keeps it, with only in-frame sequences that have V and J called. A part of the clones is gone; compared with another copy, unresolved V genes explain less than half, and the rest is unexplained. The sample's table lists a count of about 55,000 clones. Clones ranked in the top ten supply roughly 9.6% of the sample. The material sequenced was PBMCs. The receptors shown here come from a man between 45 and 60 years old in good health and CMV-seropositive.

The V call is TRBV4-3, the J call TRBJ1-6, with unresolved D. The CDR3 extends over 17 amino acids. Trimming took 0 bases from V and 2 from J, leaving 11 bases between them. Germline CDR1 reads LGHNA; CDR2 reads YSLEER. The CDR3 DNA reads TGCGCCAGCAGCCAAGATGGGGAGGGCACCTATAATTCACCCCTCCACTTT. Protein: CASSQDGEGTYNSPLHF.

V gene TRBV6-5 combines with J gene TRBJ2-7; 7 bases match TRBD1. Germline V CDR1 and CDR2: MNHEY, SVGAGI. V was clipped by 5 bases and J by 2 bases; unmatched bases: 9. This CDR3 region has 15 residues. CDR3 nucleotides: TGTGCCAGCAGTAAAATGTGGACAGGTCCCTACGAGCAGTACTTC. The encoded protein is CASSKMWTGPYEQYF.

DNA of the CDR3: TGTGCCAGCAGACCTTCTAGCGGGAGCTACGAGCAGTACTTC. It yields the protein CASRPSSGSYEQYF. The chain is built from TRBV28 and TRBJ2-7; 10 bases align to TRBD2. J was trimmed by 3 bases and V by 6 bases; bases with no gene match: 5. Germline CDR1 MDHEN, CDR2 SYDVKM. The CDR3 sequence is 14 residues long.

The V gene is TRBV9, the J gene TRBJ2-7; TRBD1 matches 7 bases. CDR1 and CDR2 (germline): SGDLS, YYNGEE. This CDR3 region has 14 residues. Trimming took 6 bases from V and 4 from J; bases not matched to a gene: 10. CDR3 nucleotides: TGTGCCAGCAACCAGGGGGTATTTGTTTACGAGCAGTACTTC. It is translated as CASNQGVFVYEQYF.

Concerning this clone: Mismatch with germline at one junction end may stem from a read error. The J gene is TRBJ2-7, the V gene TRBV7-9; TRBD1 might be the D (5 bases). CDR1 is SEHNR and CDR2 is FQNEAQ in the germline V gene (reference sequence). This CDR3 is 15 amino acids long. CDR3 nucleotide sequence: TGTGCCAGCAGCCCGATAGGGGTCGCCGCCTACGAGCAGTCCTTC. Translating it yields CASSPIGVAAYEQSF.

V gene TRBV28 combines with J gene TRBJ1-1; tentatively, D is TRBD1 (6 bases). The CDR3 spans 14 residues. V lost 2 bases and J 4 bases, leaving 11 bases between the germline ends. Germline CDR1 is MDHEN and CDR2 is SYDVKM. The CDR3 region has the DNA TGTGCCAGCAGTTTACAGGGGTTGGGCACTGAAGCTTTCTTT. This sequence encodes CASSLQGLGTEAFF.

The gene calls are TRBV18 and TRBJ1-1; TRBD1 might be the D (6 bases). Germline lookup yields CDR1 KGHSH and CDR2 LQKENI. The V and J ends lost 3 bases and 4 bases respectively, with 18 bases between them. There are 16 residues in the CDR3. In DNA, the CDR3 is TGTGCCAGCTCACCCCTGAACAGGGTGGAAGGCACTGAAGCTTTCTTT. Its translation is CASSPLNRVEGTEAFF.

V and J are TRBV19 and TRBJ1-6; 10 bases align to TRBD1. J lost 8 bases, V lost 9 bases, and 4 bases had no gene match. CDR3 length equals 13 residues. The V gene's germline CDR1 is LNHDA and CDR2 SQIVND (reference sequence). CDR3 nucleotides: TGTGCCAGCCGGACAGGGGGGGATTCACCCCTCCACTTT. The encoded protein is CASRTGGDSPLHF.

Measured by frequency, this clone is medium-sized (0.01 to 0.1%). Here the CDR3 DNA reads TGTGCCAGCAGCTTGGCTAGGGGAATCGACGAGCAGTACTTC. Translation gives CASSLARGIDEQYF. J is TRBJ2-7 and V is TRBV7-9; weak D call: TRBD1 (5 bases). The CDR3 contains 14 residues. CDR1 and CDR2 (germline): SEHNR, FQNEAQ (reference sequence). The V and J ends lost 3 bases and 5 bases respectively, with 14 bases between them.

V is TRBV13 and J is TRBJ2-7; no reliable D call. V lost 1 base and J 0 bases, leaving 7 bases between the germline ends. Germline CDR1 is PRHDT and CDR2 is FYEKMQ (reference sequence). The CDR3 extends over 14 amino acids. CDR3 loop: CASSLDGSSYEQYF. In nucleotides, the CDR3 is TGTGCCAGCAGCTTAGACGGGTCCTCCTACGAGCAGTACTTC.

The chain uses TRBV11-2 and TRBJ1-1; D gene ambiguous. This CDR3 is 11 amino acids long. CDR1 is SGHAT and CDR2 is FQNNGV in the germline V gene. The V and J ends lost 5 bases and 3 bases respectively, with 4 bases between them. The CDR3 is CASSIYTEAFF. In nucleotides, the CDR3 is TGTGCCAGCAGCATATACACTGAAGCTTTCTTT.

CDR3: CSASRTEAFF. The CDR3 coding sequence is TGCAGTGCTAGTCGCACTGAAGCTTTCTTT. The V gene is TRBV20-1, the J gene TRBJ1-1; D gene uncertain. The CDR3 has 10 residues. V lost 3 bases and J lost 4, with 3 bases in between. Germline V lookup: CDR1 DFQATT, CDR2 SNEGSKA (reference sequence).

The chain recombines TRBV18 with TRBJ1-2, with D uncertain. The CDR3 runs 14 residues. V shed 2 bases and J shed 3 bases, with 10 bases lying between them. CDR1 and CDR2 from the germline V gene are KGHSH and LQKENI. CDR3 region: CASSPSNSYYGYTF. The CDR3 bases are TGTGCCAGCTCACCAAGTAACAGTTACTATGGCTACACCTTC.

CDR3 protein: CASSHLFETSGRVLAKNIQYF. The CDR3 nucleotides are TGTGCCAGCAGCCACCTCTTTGAGACTAGCGGGAGGGTACTAGCCAAAAACATTCAGTACTTC. The V call is TRBV4-2, the J call TRBJ2-4, with 14 bases fitting TRBD2. Germline loops: CDR1 LGHNA, CDR2 YNFKEQ. V lost 3 bases to trimming and J lost 0 bases; unmatched junction nucleotides: 13. This CDR3 contains 21 residues.

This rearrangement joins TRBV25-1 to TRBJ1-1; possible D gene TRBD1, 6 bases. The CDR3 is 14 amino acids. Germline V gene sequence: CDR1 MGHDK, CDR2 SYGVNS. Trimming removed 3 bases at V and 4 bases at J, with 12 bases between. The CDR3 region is CASSDEGGGTEAFF. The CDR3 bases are TGTGCCAGCAGTGATGAGGGAGGGGGCACTGAAGCTTTCTTT. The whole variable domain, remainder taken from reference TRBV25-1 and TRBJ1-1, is EADIYQTPRYLVIGTGKKITLECSQTMGHDKMYWYQQDPGMELHLIHYSYGVNSTEKGDLSSESTVSRIRTEHFPLTLESARPSHTSQYLCASSDEGGGTEAFFGQGTRLTVV.

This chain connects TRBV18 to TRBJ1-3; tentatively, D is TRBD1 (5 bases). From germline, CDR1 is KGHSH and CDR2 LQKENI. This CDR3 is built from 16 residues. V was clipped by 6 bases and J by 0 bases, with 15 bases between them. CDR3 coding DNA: TGTGCCAGCTCCCCGTTGGAAGGGGACTCTGGAAACACCATATATTTT. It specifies CASSPLEGDSGNTIYF.